This T cell receptor beta chain was captured in a study of blood T cell repertoires in COVID-19. At the level of the study: Spain, Italy and the United States supplied samples that represented acute and convalescent COVID-19. Sources were T cells, B-cell-depleted T cells, or PBMCs; the material itself was cDNA or gDNA.

The CDR3 length is 16 residues. Trimming took 5 bases from V and 6 from J; bases not matched to a gene: 9. In germline, CDR1 is LNHDA, CDR2 SQIVND (reference sequence). Data came from immunoSEQ multiplex PCR; TCRdb stores just in-frame clones and leaves some out. This sample has over 50,000 clones, with approximately 89% found just once. This chain uses TRBV19 with TRBJ2-1, with 11 nucleotides matching TRBD2. This receptor was obtained from a man in his sixties with acute or convalescent COVID-19. Sequenced material: peripheral blood. DNA for the CDR3: TGTGCCAGTAGTCGCTTCCTAGCGGGGGGATCCAATGAGCAGTTCTTC. It translates to CASSRFLAGGSNEQFF.